The T cell receptor (beta chain) under discussion was sequenced for a study of CD8+ T cells in alopecia areata. Study details: Treated patients received severity scores based on the percentage of scalp area affected. Overall study results and limits: Against the mouse data, patients shared TCRs less clearly, possibly for HLA reasons. Lesional scalp, notably in alopecia totalis/universalis, had clonality above that of normal scalp.

Stated treatment: oral pan-JAK inhibitor, 5-10 mg twice daily. The V and J ends lost 0 bases and 7 bases respectively, with 15 bases between them. The CDR3 sequence is 14 residues long. Germline CDR1 reads SQVTM; CDR2 reads ANQGSEA. Extracted RNA was reverse transcribed into cDNA, the sequencing template. TCRdb's table, derived via immunoSEQ multiplex PCR, lists solely in-frame clones and lacks some. The table lists under 300,000 clones, about 60% of them singletons. Concerning this clone: Its specificity is not known.

The clonotype was recovered from a human donor with alopecia areata. Sequences were derived from CD4+ T cells sorted from blood, sampled at week 52, from a patient treated with tofacitinib. The rearrangement joins TRBV29-1 to TRBJ1-2, with a tentative D call TRBD1 (5 bases). The CDR3 here is CSVEDPRDSGGYTF. CDR3 coding DNA: TGCAGCGTTGAAGATCCCCGGGACTCCGGTGGCTACACCTTC.